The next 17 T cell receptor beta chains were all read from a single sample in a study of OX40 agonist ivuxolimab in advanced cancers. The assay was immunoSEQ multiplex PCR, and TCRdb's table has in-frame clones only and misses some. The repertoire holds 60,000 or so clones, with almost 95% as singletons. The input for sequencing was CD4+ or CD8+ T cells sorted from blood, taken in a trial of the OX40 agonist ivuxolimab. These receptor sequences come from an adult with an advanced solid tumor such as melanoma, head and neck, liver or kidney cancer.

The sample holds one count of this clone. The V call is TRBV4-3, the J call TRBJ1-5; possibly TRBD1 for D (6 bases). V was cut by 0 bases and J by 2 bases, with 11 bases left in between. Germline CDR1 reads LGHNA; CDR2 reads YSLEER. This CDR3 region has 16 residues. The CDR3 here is CASSQDWGAGNQPQHF. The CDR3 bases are TGCGCCAGCAGCCAAGATTGGGGGGCCGGCAATCAGCCCCAGCATTTT.

CDR3 in DNA: TGTGCCAGCAGTGAAAATCGACTAGCGGGGAATGAGCAGTTCTTC. This sequence encodes CASSENRLAGNEQFF. This sequence joins TRBV2 and TRBJ2-1, with 11 bases identical to TRBD2. After removal of 2 bases from V and 7 bases from J, the junction contained 4 bases not matched to a gene. The germline gives CDR1 SNHLY, CDR2 FYNNEI. This CDR3 has 15 amino acids.

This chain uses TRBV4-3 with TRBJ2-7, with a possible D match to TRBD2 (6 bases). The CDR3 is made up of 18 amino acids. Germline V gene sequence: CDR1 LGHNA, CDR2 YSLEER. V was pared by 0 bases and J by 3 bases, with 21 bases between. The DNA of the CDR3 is TGCGCCAGCAGCCAAGATAGAGGAGGGGTGTACGGGCACTACGAGCAGTACTTC. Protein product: CASSQDRGGVYGHYEQYF.

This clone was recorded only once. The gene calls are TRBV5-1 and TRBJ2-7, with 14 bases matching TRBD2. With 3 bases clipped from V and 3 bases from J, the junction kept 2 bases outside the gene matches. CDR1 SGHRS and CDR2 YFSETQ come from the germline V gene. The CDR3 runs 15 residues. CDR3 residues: CASSWGLAGVYEQYF. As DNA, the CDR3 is TGCGCCAGCAGCTGGGGACTAGCGGGGGTCTACGAGCAGTACTTC.

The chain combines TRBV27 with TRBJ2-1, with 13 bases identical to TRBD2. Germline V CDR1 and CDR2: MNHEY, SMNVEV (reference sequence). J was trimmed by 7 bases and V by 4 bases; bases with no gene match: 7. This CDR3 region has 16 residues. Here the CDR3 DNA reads TGTGCCAGCAGTTCAGGGACTAGCGGGGTTCGTAATGAGCAGTTCTTC. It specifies CASSSGTSGVRNEQFF.

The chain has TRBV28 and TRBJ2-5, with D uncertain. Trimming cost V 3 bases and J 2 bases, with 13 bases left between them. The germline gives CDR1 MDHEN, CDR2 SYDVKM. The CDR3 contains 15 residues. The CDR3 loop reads CASSLTTMGQETQYF. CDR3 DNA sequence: TGTGCCAGCAGTTTGACAACCATGGGGCAAGAGACCCAGTACTTC.

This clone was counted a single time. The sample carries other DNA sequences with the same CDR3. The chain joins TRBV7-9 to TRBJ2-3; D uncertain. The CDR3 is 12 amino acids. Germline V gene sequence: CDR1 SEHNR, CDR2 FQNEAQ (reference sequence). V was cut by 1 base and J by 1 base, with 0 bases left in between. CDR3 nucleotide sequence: TGTGCCAGCAGCTTAGGCACAGATACGCAGTATTTT. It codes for CASSLGTDTQYF.

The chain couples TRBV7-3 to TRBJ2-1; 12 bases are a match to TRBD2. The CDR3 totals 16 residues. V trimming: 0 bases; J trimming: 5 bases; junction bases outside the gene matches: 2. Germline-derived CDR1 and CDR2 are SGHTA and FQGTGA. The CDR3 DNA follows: TGTGCCAGCAGCTTAACCCGGACTAGCGGGAACAATGAGCAGTTCTTC. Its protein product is CASSLTRTSGNNEQFF.

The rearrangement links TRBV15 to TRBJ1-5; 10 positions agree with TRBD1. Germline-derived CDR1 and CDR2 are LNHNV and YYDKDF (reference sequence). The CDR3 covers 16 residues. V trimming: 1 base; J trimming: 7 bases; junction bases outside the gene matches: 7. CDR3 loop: CATSRGRTGGEQPQHF. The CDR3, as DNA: TGTGCCACCAGCAGAGGGAGGACAGGGGGGGAGCAGCCCCAGCATTTT.

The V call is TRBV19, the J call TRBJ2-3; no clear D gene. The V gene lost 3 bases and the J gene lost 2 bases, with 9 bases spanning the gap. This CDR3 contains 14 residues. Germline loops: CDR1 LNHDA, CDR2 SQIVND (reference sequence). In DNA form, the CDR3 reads TGTGCCAGTAGTATCACCAGCCTCACAGATACGCAGTATTTT. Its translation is CASSITSLTDTQYF.

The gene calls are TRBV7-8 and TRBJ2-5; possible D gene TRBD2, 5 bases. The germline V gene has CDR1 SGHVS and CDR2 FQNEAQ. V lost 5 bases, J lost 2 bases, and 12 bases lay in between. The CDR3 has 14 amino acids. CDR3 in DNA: TGTGCCAGCAGCCCTAGCCGCCTACAAGAGACCCAGTACTTC. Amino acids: CASSPSRLQETQYF. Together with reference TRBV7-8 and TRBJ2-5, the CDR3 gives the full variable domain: GAGVSQSPRYKVAKRGQDVALRCDPISGHVSLFWYQQALGQGPEFLTYFQNEAQLDKSGLPSDRFFAERPEGSVSTLKIQRTQQEDSAVYLCASSPSRLQETQYFGPGTRLLVL.

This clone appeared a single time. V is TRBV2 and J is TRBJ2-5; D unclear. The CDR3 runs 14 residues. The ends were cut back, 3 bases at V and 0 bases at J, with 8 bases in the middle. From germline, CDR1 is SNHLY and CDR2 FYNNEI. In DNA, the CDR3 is TGTGCCAGCAGTGATTTTCCAGACCAAGAGACCCAGTACTTC. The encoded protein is CASSDFPDQETQYF.

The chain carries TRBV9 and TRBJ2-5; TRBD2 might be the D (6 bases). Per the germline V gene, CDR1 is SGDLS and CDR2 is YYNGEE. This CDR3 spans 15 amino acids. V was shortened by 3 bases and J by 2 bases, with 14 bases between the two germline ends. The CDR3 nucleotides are TGTGCCAGCAGCGCGTTGGGACTGCAACAAGAGACCCAGTACTTC. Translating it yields CASSALGLQQETQYF.

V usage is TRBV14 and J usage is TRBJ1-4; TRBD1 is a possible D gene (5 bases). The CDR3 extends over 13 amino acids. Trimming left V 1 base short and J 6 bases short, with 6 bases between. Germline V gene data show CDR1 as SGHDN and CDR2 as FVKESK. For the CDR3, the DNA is TGTGCCAGCAGCCAAGCCAGGGATGAAAAACTGTTTTTT. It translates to CASSQARDEKLFF. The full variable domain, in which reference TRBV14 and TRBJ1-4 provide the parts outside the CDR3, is EAGVTQFPSHSVIEKGQTVTLRCDPISGHDNLYWYRRVMGKEIKFLLHFVKESKQDESGMPNNRFLAERTGGTYSTLKVQPAELEDSGVYFCASSQARDEKLFFGSGTQLSVL.

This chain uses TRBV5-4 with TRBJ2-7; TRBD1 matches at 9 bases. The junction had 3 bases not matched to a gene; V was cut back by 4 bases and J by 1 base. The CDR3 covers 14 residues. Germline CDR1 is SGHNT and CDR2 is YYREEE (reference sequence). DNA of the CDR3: TGTGCCAGCAGCCCCGGACAGGGGTCCTACGAGCAGTACTTC. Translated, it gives CASSPGQGSYEQYF.

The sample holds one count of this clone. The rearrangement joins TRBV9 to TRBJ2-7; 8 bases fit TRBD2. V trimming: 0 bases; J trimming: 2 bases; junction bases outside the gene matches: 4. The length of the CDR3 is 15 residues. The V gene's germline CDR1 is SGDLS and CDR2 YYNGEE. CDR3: CASSVDSGATYEQYF. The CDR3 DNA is TGTGCCAGCAGCGTAGATAGCGGGGCTACCTACGAGCAGTACTTC.

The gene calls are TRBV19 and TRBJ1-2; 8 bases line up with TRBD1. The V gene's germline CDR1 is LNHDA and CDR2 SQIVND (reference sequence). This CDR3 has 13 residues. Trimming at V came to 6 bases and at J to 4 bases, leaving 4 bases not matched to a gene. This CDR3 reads CASRAGGSYGYTF. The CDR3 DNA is TGTGCCAGTAGGGCAGGGGGCTCCTATGGCTACACCTTC.